This T cell receptor beta chain was sequenced for a study of cytotoxic CD8 clonotypes in ibrutinib-treated CLL. The table came from immunoSEQ multiplex PCR; TCRdb's copy has only in-frame clones and leaves some out. Here the sample spans 150,000 to 200,000 clones, about 88% being singletons. Germline V gene data show CDR1 as MNHNS and CDR2 as SASEGT. The germline V and J ends were trimmed by 4 bases and 6 bases, with 7 bases remaining between them. The CDR3 consists of 12 residues. This sample comprised PBMCs, obtained at disease progression, from a patient treated with ibrutinib. The source is a human donor with chronic lymphocytic leukemia. V gene TRBV6-1 combines with J gene TRBJ2-1; possible D gene TRBD1, 6 bases. The CDR3 DNA reads TGTGCCAGCAGTGGGGACATCAATGAGCAGTTCTTC. Protein sequence: CASSGDINEQFF.